A selection of T cell receptor beta chains follows, all from one sample in a study of identical twins. One entry per CDR3 protein, called by TCRdb with MiXCR from the 5' RACE reads. The sample shows 400,000 or so distinct CDR3 sequences, 9% to 10% of them seen only once. Input material: naive T cells sorted from blood. The source of these receptors is a woman in her 50s in good health. The CDR3 runs from the conserved cysteine through the conserved F or W. A D gene is named only where the DNA matches it firmly. Expanded clones are given a class, and other clones once, few, many or no size at all.

CASVAELPGANVLTF,TGTGCTAGTGTTGCGGAGCTCCCTGGGGCCAACGTCCTGACTTTC,TRBJ2-6,TRBV12-5,15,.,.
CASSLVFRTMGTDTQYF,TGTGCCAGCAGCTTGGTTTTTAGAACGATGGGCACAGATACGCAGTATTTT,TRBJ2-3,TRBV5-6,17,.,many
CATSREVGTYEQYF,TGTGCCACCAGCAGAGAGGTGGGTACCTACGAGCAGTACTTC,TRBJ2-7,TRBV15,14,.,.
CASSLAWSGDTQYF,TGTGCCAGCAGCTTAGCTTGGAGTGGAGATACGCAGTATTTT,TRBJ2-3,TRBV7-9,14,.,few
CASGRRSNEKLFF,TGCGCCAGCGGTCGCAGGTCCAATGAAAAACTGTTTTTT,TRBJ1-4,TRBV5-1,13,.,.
CATSDSRRVTGGQETQYF,TGTGCCACCAGTGACTCCCGCCGAGTAACTGGGGGGCAAGAGACCCAGTACTTC,TRBJ2-5,TRBV24-1,18,.,.
CASSLRDHHEQYF,TGTGCCAGCAGCTTAAGGGACCATCACGAGCAGTACTTC,TRBJ2-7,TRBV7-9,13,.,many
CASSLWDYRNEQFF,TGCGCCAGCAGCTTGTGGGACTACAGGAATGAGCAGTTCTTC,TRBJ2-1,TRBV5-1,14,TRBD2,many
CSVGTSGSAYEQYF,TGCAGCGTCGGGACTAGCGGGAGCGCCTACGAGCAGTACTTC,TRBJ2-7,TRBV29-1,14,TRBD2,many
CASSSTSGSDEQFF,TGTGCCAGCAGTTCCACTAGCGGGAGTGATGAGCAGTTCTTC,TRBJ2-1,TRBV27,14,TRBD2,few
CASSLEGAGFAGELFF,TGTGCCAGCAGCTTAGAGGGTGCGGGTTTCGCCGGGGAGCTGTTTTTT,TRBJ2-2,TRBV11-2,16,.,.
CAISESETQYF,TGTGCCATCAGTGAGTCAGAGACCCAGTACTTC,TRBJ2-5,TRBV10-3,11,.,few
CATSDFGLSGRSDTQYF,TGTGCCACCAGTGATTTCGGTCTGAGCGGGAGGTCAGATACGCAGTATTTT,TRBJ2-3,TRBV24-1,17,TRBD2,few
CASSSQPSTDTQYF,TGTGCCAGCAGCTCACAGCCGAGCACAGATACGCAGTATTTT,TRBJ2-3,TRBV11-1,14,.,few
CASSPNRGTDTQYF,TGTGCCAGCAGTCCCAACAGGGGCACAGATACGCAGTATTTT,TRBJ2-3,TRBV27,14,.,many
CASSFHSTFEAFF,TGTGCCAGCAGCTTCCACTCGACATTCGAAGCTTTCTTT,TRBJ1-1,TRBV11-2,13,.,few
CASSSDRGGYNEQFF,TGTGCCAGCAGTTCGGACAGGGGAGGGTACAATGAGCAGTTCTTC,TRBJ2-1,TRBV12-3/TRBV12-4,15,TRBD1,many
CASSFKGSPNTGELFF,TGTGCCAGCAGTTTTAAGGGATCCCCGAACACCGGGGAGCTGTTTTTT,TRBJ2-2,TRBV12-3/TRBV12-4,16,.,many